This entry describes one T cell receptor beta chain. The antigen is undetermined. Germline V gene data show CDR1 as LNHDA and CDR2 as SQIVND (reference sequence). The CDR3 length is 14 residues. V lost 2 bases and J lost 9; bases outside the gene matches: 7. The sample originates from a study of T cells after yellow fever vaccination. Findings and caveats of the study: Only a minor proportion of clonotypes was detected across both CD4 and CD8 compartments. One caveat is that FACS-sorted repertoires could contain abundant clonotypes contaminating from the bulk population. The secondary response showed a weaker magnitude and a faster peak, day 5 versus 15.

In making TCR cDNA, 5'RACE template switching added a universal primer site and UMIs to it. Via MiXCR, TCRdb re-called the 5' RACE reads, giving one row per CDR3 protein. The table includes approximately 550,000 distinct CDR3 sequences, less than 20% detected once. The specimen was PBMCs, collected 15 days after the yellow fever booster vaccination. This chain connects TRBV19 to TRBJ2-1; 7 bases are shared with TRBD1. The TCR comes from a man aged 30 to 45 who received the YFV17D yellow fever vaccine. CDR3 sequence reads: CASSIRDRASEQFF. DNA of the CDR3: TGTGCCAGTAGTATACGAGACAGGGCTAGTGAGCAGTTCTTC.